This TCR beta chain was observed in a study of OX40 agonist ivuxolimab in advanced cancers. About the full investigation: Ivuxolimab was a fully human IgG2 agonistic monoclonal antibody targeting the costimulatory receptor OX40 (CD134). Intravenous ivuxolimab was administered to patients every 2 weeks at six dose levels: 0.01, 0.1, 0.3, 1.5, 3 and 10 mg/kg. Among the 52 dose-escalation patients, roughly 20 had hepatocellular carcinoma, about 15 melanoma, 9 renal cell carcinoma and 9 head and neck cancer. In the dose-escalation cohort, around four fifths of patients were male, and the mean age was 60 years with a range of 23 to 79. Patients were allowed to have had prior anti-PD-1, anti-PD-L1 or anti-CTLA-4 therapy, and 40% to 45% of the dose-escalation patients had been treated with checkpoint inhibitors. Partial responses occurred in three dose-escalation patients: two with cutaneous melanoma and one with hepatocellular carcinoma. The purpose of peripheral TCRbeta sequencing was to test whether ivuxolimab changed TCR sequence diversity and led to clonal T-cell expansion. The paper covers the monotherapy dose-escalation part of the phase I ivuxolimab trial, which included N ≈ 52 patients.

V is shortened by 0 bases, J by 3 bases, and the region joining them spans 13 bases. The CDR3 runs 15 amino acids, cysteine and phenylalanine included. The entry retains the CDR3 DNA only, 45 bases that are in frame from base 1. The germline V gene sets CDR1 to SGHRS and CDR2 to YFSETQ. Study-level results and caveats: The antigen specificity of the peripheral T cells that underwent clonal expansion was not determined. Low levels of normalized T-cell clonal expansion were also shown by some nonresponding patients. At doses of 0.1 to 3.0 mg/kg, clonal expansion of both CD4+ and CD8+ T cells in blood was seen between baseline and week 6. After ivuxolimab, more expanded clones were found on average in CD8+ T cells than in CD4+ T cells. In the 0.1-3.0 mg/kg groups, partial responders had among the lowest normalized peripheral clonal expansion, particularly in CD8+ T cells.

The trial excluded patients who had a history of autoimmune disease or were on systemic immunosuppression. In every dose cohort, peripheral blood was drawn for TCR sequencing at baseline, cycle 4 day 1, and cycle 7 day 1. The samples were drawn from a first-in-human, open-label, multicenter phase I dose-escalation trial of ivuxolimab. Adults with locally advanced or metastatic melanoma, renal cell carcinoma, hepatocellular carcinoma or head and neck squamous cell carcinoma were enrolled in the trial. Before TCR sequencing, CD4+ T cells and CD8+ T cells were sorted from peripheral blood as separate populations. For sequencing of the TCRbeta CDR3 region, genomic DNA was extracted from the sorted cells. TCRbeta CDR3 regions were sequenced using the immunoSEQ Assay. TCRdb provides this immuneACCESS table in a form limited to in-frame rearrangements. Some clones are lacking; in checked studies, under half of them reflect an unresolved V gene, and why the rest are absent is not known. The sample table holds 70,000 to 85,000 clones, of which around 90% were seen once. The top ten clones comprise roughly 1.3% of the sample.

This clone has only one observation. Its cognate antigen has yet to be identified. Base qualities were left out, and no much larger clone turns up one base away. The chain links TRBV5-1 with TRBJ2-7; the D gene cannot be resolved reliably. The TCR sequence derives from an adult with an advanced solid tumor such as melanoma, head and neck, liver or kidney cancer. This sample comprised CD4+ or CD8+ T cells sorted from blood, obtained in a trial of the OX40 agonist ivuxolimab. The CDR3 here reads CASSLEALTLYEQYF. The sequenced DNA: TGCGCCAGCAGCTTGGAAGCCCTAACCCTCTACGAGCAGTACTTC.